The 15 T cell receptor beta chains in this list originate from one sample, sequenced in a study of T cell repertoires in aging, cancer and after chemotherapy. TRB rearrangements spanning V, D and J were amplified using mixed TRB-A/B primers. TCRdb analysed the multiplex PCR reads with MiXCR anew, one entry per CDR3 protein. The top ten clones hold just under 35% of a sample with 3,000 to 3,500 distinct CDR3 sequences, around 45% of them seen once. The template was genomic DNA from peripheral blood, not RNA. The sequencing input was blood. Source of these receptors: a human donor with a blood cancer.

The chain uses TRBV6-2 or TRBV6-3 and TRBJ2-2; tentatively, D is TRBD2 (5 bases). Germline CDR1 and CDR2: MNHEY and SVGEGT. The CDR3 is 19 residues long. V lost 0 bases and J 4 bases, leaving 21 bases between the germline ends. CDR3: CASSYSELVYGLGTGELFF. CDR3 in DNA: TGTGCCAGCAGTTACTCCGAACTAGTTTACGGGTTGGGCACCGGGGAGCTGTTTTTT.

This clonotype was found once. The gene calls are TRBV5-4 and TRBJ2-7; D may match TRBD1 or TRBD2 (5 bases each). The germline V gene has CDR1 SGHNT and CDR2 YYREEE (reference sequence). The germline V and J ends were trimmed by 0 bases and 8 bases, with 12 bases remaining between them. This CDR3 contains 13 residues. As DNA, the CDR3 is TGTGCCAGCAGCTTGGTTGGGGGAAGGAAGCAGTACTTC. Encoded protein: CASSLVGGRKQYF.

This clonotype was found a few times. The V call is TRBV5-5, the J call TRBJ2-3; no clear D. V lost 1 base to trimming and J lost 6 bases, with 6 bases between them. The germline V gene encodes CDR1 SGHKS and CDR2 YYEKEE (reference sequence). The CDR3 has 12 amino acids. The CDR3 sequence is CASSLFSDTQYF. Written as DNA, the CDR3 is TGTGCCAGCAGCTTGTTTTCCGATACGCAGTATTTT.

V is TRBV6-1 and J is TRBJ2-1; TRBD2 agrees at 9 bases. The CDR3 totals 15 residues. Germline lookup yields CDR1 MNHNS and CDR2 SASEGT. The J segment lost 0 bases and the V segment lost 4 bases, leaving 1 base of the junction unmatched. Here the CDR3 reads CASSGGGASYNEQFF. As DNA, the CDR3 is TGTGCCAGCAGTGGCGGGGGGGCCTCCTACAATGAGCAGTTCTTC.

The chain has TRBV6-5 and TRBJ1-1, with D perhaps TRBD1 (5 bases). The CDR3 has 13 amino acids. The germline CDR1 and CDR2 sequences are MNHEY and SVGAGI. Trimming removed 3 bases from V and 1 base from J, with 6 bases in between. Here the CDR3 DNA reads TGTGCCAGCAGTTATCAGGGGAACACTGAAGCTTTCTTT. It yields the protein CASSYQGNTEAFF.

Here the CDR3 reads CASSYPWRTQYF. CDR3 sequence (DNA): TGTGCCAGCAGTTACCCGTGGAGGACCCAGTACTTC. V is TRBV6-2 or TRBV6-3 and J is TRBJ2-5; D remains ambiguous. V was clipped by 2 bases and J by 7 bases, with 8 bases between them. Germline lookup yields CDR1 MNHEY and CDR2 SVGEGT. CDR3 size: 12 residues.

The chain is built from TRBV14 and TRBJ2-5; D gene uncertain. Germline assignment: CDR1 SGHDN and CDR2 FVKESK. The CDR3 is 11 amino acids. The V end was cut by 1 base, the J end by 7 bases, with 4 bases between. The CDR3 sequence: CASSQGGTQYF. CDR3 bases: TGTGCCAGCAGCCAAGGTGGGACCCAGTACTTC.

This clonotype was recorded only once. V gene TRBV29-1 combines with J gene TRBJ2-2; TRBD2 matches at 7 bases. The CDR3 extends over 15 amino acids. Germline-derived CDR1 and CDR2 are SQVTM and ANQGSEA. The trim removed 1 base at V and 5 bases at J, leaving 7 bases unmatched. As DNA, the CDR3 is TGCAGCGTTGAAGCGGGCGGGGGTGGGACCGGGGAGCTGTTTTTT. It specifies CSVEAGGGGTGELFF.

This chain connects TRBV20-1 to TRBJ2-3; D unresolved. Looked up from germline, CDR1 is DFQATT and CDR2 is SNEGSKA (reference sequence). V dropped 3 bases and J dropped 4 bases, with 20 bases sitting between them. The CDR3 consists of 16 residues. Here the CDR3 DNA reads TGCAGTGCTAGTTCCTCGGCGAATTCCCGATCAGATACGCAGTATTTT. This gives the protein CSASSSANSRSDTQYF.

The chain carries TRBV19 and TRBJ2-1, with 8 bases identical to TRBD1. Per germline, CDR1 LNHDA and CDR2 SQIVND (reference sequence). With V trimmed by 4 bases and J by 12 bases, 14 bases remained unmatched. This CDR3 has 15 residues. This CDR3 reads CASSSMVGQGTRQFF. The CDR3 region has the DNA TGTGCCAGTAGTAGCATGGTAGGACAGGGAACCAGGCAGTTCTTC.

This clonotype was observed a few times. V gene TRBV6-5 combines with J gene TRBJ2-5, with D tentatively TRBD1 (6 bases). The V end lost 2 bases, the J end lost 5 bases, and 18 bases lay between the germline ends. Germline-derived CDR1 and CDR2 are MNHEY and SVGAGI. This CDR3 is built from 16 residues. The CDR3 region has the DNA TGTGCCAGCAGTTACCCGGTTCAGGGGAAAGGGGAGACCCAGTACTTC. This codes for CASSYPVQGKGETQYF.

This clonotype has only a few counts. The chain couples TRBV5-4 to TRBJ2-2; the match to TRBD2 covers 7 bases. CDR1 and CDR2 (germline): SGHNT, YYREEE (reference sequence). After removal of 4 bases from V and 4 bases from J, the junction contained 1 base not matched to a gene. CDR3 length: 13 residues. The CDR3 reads CASSGTTTGELFF. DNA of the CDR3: TGTGCCAGCAGCGGGACTACCACCGGGGAGCTGTTTTTT.

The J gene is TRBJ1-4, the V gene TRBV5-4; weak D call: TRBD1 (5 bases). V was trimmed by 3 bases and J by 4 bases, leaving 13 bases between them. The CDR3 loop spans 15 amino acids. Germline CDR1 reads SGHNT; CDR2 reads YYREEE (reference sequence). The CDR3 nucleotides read TGTGCCAGCAGCTGGGGAGCAGGGAGTAATGAAAAACTGTTTTTT. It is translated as CASSWGAGSNEKLFF.

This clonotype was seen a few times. In nucleotides, the CDR3 is TGTGCCAGCTCACCAAGGACGGAAAAGGACAATGAGCAGTTCTTC. It is translated as CASSPRTEKDNEQFF. This chain uses TRBV18 with TRBJ2-1; no definite D call. The CDR3 is made up of 15 amino acids. Germline lookup yields CDR1 KGHSH and CDR2 LQKENI. V dropped 2 bases and J dropped 5 bases, with 13 bases sitting between them.

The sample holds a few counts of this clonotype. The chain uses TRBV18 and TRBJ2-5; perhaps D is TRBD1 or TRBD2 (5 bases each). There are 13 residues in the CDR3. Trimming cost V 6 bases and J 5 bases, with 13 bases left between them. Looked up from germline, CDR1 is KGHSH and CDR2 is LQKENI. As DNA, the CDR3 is TGTGCCAGCTCTCCAGGGCCGGGGGAGACCCAGTACTTC. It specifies CASSPGPGETQYF.